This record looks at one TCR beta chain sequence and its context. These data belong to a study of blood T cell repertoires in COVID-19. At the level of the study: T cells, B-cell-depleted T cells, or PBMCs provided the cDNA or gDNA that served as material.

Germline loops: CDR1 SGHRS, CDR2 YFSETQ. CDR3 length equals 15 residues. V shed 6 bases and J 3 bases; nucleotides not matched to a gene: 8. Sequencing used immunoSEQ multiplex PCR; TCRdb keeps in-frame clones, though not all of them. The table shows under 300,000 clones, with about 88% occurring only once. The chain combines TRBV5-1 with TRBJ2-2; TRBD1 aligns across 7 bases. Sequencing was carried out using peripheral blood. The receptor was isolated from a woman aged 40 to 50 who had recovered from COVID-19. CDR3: CASKQGLGHTGELFF. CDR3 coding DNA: TGCGCCAGCAAACAGGGGTTAGGCCACACCGGGGAGCTGTTTTTT.